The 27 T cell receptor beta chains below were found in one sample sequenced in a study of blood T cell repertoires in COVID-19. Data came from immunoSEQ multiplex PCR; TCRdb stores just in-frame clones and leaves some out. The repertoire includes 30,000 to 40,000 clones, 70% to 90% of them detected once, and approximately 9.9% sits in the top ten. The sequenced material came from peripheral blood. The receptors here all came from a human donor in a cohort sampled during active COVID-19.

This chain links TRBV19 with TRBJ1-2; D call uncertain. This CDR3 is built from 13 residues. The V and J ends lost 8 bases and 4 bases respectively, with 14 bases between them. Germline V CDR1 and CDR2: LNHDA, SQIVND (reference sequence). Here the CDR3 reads CASRRGFGYGYTF. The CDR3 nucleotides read TGTGCCAGTCGAAGAGGATTCGGCTATGGCTACACCTTC.

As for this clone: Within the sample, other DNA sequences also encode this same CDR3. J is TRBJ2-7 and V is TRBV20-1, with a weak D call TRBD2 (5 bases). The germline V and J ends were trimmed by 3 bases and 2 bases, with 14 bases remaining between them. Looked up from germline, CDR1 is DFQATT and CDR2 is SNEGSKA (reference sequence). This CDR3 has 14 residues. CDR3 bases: TGCAGTGCTAGTCACTCTGGGAGAACCTACGAGCAGTACTTC. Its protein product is CSASHSGRTYEQYF.

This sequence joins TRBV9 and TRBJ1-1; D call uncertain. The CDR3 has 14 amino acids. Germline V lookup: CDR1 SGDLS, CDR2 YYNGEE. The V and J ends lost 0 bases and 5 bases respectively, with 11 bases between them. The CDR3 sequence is CASSVAVSGTEAFF. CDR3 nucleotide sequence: TGTGCCAGCAGCGTAGCGGTCTCGGGGACTGAAGCTTTCTTT.

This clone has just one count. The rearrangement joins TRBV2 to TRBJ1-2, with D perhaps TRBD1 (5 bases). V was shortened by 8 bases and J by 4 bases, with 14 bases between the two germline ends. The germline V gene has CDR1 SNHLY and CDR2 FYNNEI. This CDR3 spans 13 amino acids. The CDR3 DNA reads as TGTGCCAGCCAGAGAAGGGGATCCTATGGCTACACCTTC. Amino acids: CASQRRGSYGYTF.

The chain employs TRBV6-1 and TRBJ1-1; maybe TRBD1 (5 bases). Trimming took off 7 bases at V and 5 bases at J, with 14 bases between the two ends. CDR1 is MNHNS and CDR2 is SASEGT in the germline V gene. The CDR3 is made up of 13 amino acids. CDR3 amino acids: CASNAQVSTEAFF. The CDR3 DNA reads TGTGCCAGCAACGCACAGGTTTCGACTGAAGCTTTCTTT.

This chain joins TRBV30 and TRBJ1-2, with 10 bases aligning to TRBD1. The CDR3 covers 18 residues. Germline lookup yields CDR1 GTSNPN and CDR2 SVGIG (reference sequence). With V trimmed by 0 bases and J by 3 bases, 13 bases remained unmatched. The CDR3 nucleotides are TGTGCCTGGAGTGTACGTGGTGGGACAGGGGTTACGGACTATGGCTACACCTTC. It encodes CAWSVRGGTGVTDYGYTF.

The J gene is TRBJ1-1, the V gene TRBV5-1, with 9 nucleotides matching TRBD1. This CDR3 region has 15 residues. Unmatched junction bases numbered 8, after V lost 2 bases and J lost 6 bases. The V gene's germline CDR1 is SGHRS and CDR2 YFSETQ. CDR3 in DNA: TGCGCCAGCAGCTTTATGGGACAGGGAGGCTCTGAAGCTTTCTTT. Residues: CASSFMGQGGSEAFF.

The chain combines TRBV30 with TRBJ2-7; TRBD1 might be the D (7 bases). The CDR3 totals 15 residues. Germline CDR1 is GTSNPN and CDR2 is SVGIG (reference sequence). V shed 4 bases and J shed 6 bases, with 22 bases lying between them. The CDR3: CAWIRGGQTGSEQYF. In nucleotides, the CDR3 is TGTGCCTGGATTAGAGGGGGGCAGACAGGGTCCGAGCAGTACTTC.

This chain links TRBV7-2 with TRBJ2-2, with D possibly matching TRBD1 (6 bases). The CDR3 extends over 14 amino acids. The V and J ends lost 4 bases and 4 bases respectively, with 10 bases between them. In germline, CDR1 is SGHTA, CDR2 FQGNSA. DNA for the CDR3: TGTGCCAGCAGCTCCACAGGGTTCACCGGGGAGCTGTTTTTT. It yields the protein CASSSTGFTGELFF.

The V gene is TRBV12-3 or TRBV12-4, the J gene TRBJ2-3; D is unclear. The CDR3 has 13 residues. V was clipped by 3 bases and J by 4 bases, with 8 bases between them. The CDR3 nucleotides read TGTGCCAGCAGTTTGCGAACTCCAGATACGCAGTATTTT. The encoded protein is CASSLRTPDTQYF.

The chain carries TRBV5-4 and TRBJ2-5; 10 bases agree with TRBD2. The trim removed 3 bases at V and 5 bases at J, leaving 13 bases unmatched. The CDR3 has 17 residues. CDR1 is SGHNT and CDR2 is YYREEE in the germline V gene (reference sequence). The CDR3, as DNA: TGTGCCAGCAGCTCCCATTCTCTAGCGGGAGCGAGGGAGACCCAGTACTTC. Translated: CASSSHSLAGARETQYF.

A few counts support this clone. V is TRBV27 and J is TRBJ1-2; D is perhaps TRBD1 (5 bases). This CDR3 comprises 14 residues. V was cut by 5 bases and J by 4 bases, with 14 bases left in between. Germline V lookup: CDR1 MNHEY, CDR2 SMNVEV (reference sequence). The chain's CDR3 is CASSRGGAGYGYTF. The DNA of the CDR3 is TGTGCCAGCAGTAGGGGAGGGGCTGGCTATGGCTACACCTTC.

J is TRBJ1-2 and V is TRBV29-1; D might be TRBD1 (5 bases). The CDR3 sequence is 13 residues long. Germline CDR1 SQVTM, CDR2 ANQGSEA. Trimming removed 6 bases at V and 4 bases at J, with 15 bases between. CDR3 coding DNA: TGCAGCGTCGCCTCCCAGGGATTCTATGGCTACACCTTC. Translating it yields CSVASQGFYGYTF. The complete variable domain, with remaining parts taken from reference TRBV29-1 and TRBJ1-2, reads SAVISQKPSRDICQRGTSLTIQCQVDSQVTMMFWYRQQPGQSLTLIATANQGSEATYESGFVIDKFPISRPNLTFSTLTVSNMSPEDSSIYLCSVASQGFYGYTFGSGTRLTVV.

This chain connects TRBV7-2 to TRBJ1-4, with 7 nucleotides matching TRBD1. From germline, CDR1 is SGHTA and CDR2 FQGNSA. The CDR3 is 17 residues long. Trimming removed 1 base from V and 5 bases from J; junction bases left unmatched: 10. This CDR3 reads CASSLEPRQGSNEKLFF. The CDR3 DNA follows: TGTGCCAGCAGCTTAGAACCGAGACAGGGTTCGAATGAAAAACTGTTTTTT.

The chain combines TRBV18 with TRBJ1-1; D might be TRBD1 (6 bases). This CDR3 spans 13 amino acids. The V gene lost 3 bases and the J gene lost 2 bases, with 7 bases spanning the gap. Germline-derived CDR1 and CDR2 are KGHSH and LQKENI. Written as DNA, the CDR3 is TGTGCCAGCTCACCCAGGGGAAACACTGAAGCTTTCTTT. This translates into CASSPRGNTEAFF.

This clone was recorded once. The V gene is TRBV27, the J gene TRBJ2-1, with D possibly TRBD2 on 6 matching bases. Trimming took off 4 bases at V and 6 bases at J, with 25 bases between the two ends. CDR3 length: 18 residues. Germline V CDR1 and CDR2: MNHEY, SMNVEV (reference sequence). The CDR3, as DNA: TGTGCCAGCAGTTCCCCTTGGACTACCAAGACCATGCGCAATGAGCAGTTCTTC. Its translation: CASSSPWTTKTMRNEQFF.

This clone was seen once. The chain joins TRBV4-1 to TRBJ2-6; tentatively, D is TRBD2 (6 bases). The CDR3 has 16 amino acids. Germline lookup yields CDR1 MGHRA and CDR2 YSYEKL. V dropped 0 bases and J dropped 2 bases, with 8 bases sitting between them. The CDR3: CASSQDRTTGANVLTF. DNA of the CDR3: TGCGCCAGCAGCCAAGATAGGACTACTGGGGCCAACGTCCTGACTTTC.

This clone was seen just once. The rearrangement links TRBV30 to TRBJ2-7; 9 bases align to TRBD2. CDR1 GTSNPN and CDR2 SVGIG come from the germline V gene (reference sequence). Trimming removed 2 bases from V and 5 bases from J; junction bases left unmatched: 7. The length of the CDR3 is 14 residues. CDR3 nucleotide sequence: TGTGCCTGGAGTAAGTTAGCGGGAGTGGACGAGCAGTACTTC. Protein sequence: CAWSKLAGVDEQYF.

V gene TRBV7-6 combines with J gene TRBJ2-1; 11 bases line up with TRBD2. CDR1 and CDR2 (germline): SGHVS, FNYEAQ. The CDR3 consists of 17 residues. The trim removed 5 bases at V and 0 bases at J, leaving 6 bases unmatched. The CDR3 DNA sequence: TGTGCCAGCAGCCTTAGACTAGCGGGGAGCTCCTACAATGAGCAGTTCTTC. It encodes CASSLRLAGSSYNEQFF.

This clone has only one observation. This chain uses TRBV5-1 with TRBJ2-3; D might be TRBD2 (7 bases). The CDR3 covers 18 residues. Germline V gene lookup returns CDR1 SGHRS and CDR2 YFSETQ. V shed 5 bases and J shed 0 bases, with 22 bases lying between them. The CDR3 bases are TGCGCCAGCAGTCTGGGGGCTAGCGGCTACCCTAGCACAGATACGCAGTATTTT. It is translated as CASSLGASGYPSTDTQYF.

Here the CDR3 DNA reads TGTGCCAGCAGGGCCGGACAGGGTCGGTCGAATGGCTACACCTTC. Protein sequence: CASRAGQGRSNGYTF. The chain carries TRBV27 and TRBJ1-2, with 8 bases matching TRBD1. After removal of 6 bases from V and 6 bases from J, the junction contained 12 bases not matched to a gene. The CDR3 sequence is 15 residues long. CDR1 is MNHEY, CDR2 SMNVEV, per germline (reference sequence).

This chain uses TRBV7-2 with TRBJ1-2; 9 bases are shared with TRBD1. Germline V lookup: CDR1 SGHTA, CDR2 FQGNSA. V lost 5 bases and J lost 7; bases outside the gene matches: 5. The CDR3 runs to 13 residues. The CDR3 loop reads CASSTGQGGGYTF. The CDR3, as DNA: TGTGCCAGCAGCACGGGACAGGGCGGTGGCTACACCTTC.

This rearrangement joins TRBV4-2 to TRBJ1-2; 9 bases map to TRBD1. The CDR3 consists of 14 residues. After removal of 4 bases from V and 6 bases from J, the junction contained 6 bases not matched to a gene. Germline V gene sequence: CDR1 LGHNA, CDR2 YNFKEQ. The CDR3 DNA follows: TGTGCCAGCAGCCTACGGGACAGGGAAAATGGCTACACCTTC. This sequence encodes CASSLRDRENGYTF.

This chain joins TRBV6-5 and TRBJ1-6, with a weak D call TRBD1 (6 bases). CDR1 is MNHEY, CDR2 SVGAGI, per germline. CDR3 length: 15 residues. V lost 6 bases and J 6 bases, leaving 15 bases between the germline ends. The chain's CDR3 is CASSRQQGSNSPLHF. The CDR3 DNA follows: TGTGCCAGCAGCCGACAACAGGGAAGTAATTCACCCCTCCACTTT.

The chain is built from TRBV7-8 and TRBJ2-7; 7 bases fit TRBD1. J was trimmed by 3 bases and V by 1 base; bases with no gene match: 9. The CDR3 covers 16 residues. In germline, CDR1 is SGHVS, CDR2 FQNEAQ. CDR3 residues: CASSLGTGVDFYEQYF. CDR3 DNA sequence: TGTGCCAGCAGCTTAGGAACAGGGGTTGATTTCTACGAGCAGTACTTC.

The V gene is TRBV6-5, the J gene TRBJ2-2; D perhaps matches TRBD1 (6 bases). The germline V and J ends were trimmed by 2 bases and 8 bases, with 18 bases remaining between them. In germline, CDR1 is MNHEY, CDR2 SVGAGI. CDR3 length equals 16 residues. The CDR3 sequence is CASSYVWGPRKGELFF. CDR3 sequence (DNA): TGTGCCAGCAGTTACGTGTGGGGGCCCAGAAAGGGGGAGCTGTTTTTT.

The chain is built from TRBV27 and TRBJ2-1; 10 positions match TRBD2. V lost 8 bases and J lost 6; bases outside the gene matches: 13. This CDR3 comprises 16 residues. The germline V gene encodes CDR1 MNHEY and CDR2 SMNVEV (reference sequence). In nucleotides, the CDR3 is TGTGCCAGCCTCCCCCAGAGCGGGAGGGGACCCAATGAGCAGTTCTTC. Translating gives CASLPQSGRGPNEQFF.